This TCR beta chain was profiled in a study of T-cell reconstitution after alpha-beta-depleted transplantation in children. Using unique molecular identifiers, the investigators prepared the TCRbeta library. MiXCR, applied by TCRdb to the PCR reads, yields one record per CDR3 protein. The table lists about 340,000 distinct CDR3 sequences, 15% to 20% of them singletons. The CDR3 contains 15 residues. V shed 6 bases and J shed 4 bases, with 16 bases lying between them. The input for sequencing was PBMCs, mostly from graft donor cells, taken 360 days after TCRalphabeta/CD19-depleted stem cell transplant. The TCR sequence derives from a male patient aged 2 to 9 who had a stem cell transplant for acute lymphoblastic leukemia, so the T cells may come from the graft donor. V gene TRBV12-3 or TRBV12-4 combines with J gene TRBJ2-1; maybe TRBD2 (6 bases). As DNA, the CDR3 is TGTGCCAGCAGCCAGGGACTCCGGGGGTACAATGAGCAGTTCTTC. Its translation is CASSQGLRGYNEQFF.